These 25 T cell receptor beta chains were sequenced from one sample in a study of PD-1 blockade in classical Hodgkin lymphoma. Time point indicated: cycle 4 day 1 (C4D1), after five to seven weeks of nivolumab. Brentuximab vedotin exposure varied among the patients, all of whom had relapsed after autologous stem cell transplantation. Sequencing was performed with immunoSEQ multiplex PCR; in TCRdb, only in-frame clones are kept and a portion is missing. The data contain roughly 51,000 clones, 65% to 80% of them singletons. Sequenced here: peripheral blood mononuclear cells (PBMCs), sampled before the fourth cycle of nivolumab. The receptors come from a human donor with classical Hodgkin lymphoma.

V and J are TRBV18 and TRBJ2-4; 9 bases match TRBD1. CDR3 size: 17 residues. Germline CDR1 KGHSH, CDR2 LQKENI. V dropped 2 bases and J dropped 6; count of bases not matched to a gene: 11. CDR3 sequence reads: CASSPRGTGSLVNIQYF. CDR3 bases: TGTGCCAGCTCACCAAGAGGGACAGGGAGTCTGGTAAACATTCAGTACTTC.

This clone was picked up a small number of times. The J gene is TRBJ1-2, the V gene TRBV7-9, with D possibly matching TRBD1 (5 bases). The V end was cut by 5 bases, the J end by 4 bases, with 17 bases between. The germline V gene encodes CDR1 SEHNR and CDR2 FQNEAQ (reference sequence). CDR3 length: 15 residues. The CDR3 nucleotides are TGTGCCAGCAGCCCCCGGGAGACAGACCTCTATGGCTACACCTTC. It codes for CASSPRETDLYGYTF. Full variable domain (outside the CDR3, taken from reference TRBV7-9 and TRBJ1-2): DTGVSQNPRHKITKRGQNVTFRCDPISEHNRLYWYRQTLGQGPEFLTYFQNEAQLEKSRLLSDRFSAERPKGSFSTLEIQRTEQGDSAMYLCASSPRETDLYGYTFGSGTRLTVV.

J is TRBJ2-3 and V is TRBV19; the match to TRBD2 covers 15 bases. Per germline, CDR1 LNHDA and CDR2 SQIVND (reference sequence). V gave up 6 bases and J gave up 3 bases; unmatched junction bases: 1. The CDR3 runs to 15 residues. Here the CDR3 reads CASRGTSGRTDTQYF. The CDR3 coding sequence is TGTGCCAGTAGGGGGACTAGCGGGAGGACAGATACGCAGTATTTT.

The table lists this clone with a few counts. This chain connects TRBV7-6 to TRBJ1-2; TRBD1 agrees at 8 bases. V lost 3 bases and J lost 3; bases outside the gene matches: 3. Germline lookup yields CDR1 SGHVS and CDR2 FNYEAQ. This CDR3 is built from 14 residues. CDR3: CASSLTGVDYGYTF. The CDR3 bases are TGTGCCAGCAGCTTGACAGGGGTGGACTATGGCTACACCTTC.

The chain joins TRBV7-2 to TRBJ1-5, with 7 bases aligning to TRBD1. J lost 5 bases, V lost 5 bases, and 3 bases had no gene match. The CDR3 has 13 residues. The germline V gene has CDR1 SGHTA and CDR2 FQGNSA. This chain's CDR3 is CASSLDRDQPQHF. The DNA for the CDR3 is TGTGCCAGCAGCCTCGACAGGGATCAGCCCCAGCATTTT. The complete variable domain, with remaining parts taken from reference TRBV7-2 and TRBJ1-5, reads GAGVSQSPSNKVTEKGKDVELRCDPISGHTALYWYRQSLGQGLEFLIYFQGNSAPDKSGLPSDRFSAERTGGSVSTLTIQRTQQEDSAVYLCASSLDRDQPQHFGDGTRLSIL.

This clone was seen just once. The V and J genes are TRBV18 and TRBJ2-7; D ambiguous. Trimming removed 2 bases at V and 3 bases at J, with 11 bases between. The CDR3 runs 14 residues. CDR1 and CDR2 (germline): KGHSH, LQKENI. The CDR3 nucleotides are TGTGCCAGCTCACCAGAGGACGCCAACTACGAGCAGTACTTC. Its protein product is CASSPEDANYEQYF.

V gene TRBV19 combines with J gene TRBJ2-2; D is undetermined. The CDR3 has 14 amino acids. CDR1 is LNHDA, CDR2 SQIVND, per germline (reference sequence). The V gene lost 9 bases and the J gene lost 2 bases, with 13 bases spanning the gap. The CDR3 DNA follows: TGTGCCAGCCTAGGGCTTCCTAACACCGGGGAGCTGTTTTTT. This gives the protein CASLGLPNTGELFF.

The CDR3 DNA follows: TGTGCCAGCAGCCCTGGACAGGGAGAGACCCAGTACTTC. Its translation: CASSPGQGETQYF. The chain couples TRBV7-3 to TRBJ2-5; 8 bases match TRBD1. CDR1 and CDR2 from the germline V gene are SGHTA and FQGTGA. After removal of 5 bases from V and 4 bases from J, the junction contained 3 bases not matched to a gene. The CDR3 contains 13 residues.

This chain connects TRBV7-9 to TRBJ1-3; tentative D call: TRBD1 (5 bases). The V end lost 4 bases, the J end lost 4 bases, and 23 bases lay between the germline ends. Germline CDR1 SEHNR, CDR2 FQNEAQ (reference sequence). The CDR3 has 18 amino acids. The CDR3 DNA follows: TGTGCCAGCAGCTACACTATTTCAGGGTGGGGTTCCGGAAACACCATATATTTT. This gives the protein CASSYTISGWGSGNTIYF. The full variable domain, in which reference TRBV7-9 and TRBJ1-3 provide the parts outside the CDR3, is DTGVSQNPRHKITKRGQNVTFRCDPISEHNRLYWYRQTLGQGPEFLTYFQNEAQLEKSRLLSDRFSAERPKGSFSTLEIQRTEQGDSAMYLCASSYTISGWGSGNTIYFGEGSWLTVV.

V usage is TRBV19 and J usage is TRBJ2-5; D remains unclear. V shed 1 base and J shed 4 bases, with 13 bases lying between them. The CDR3 covers 15 residues. The germline V gene encodes CDR1 LNHDA and CDR2 SQIVND (reference sequence). The CDR3 DNA follows: TGTGCCAGTAGTATAGGACAAGCCCCCCCAGAGACCCAGTACTTC. This encodes CASSIGQAPPETQYF.

The J gene is TRBJ2-2, the V gene TRBV28; perhaps TRBD1 as D (5 bases). The V gene's germline CDR1 is MDHEN and CDR2 SYDVKM. With 8 bases removed from V and 4 bases from J, the gap between germline ends came to 14 bases. This CDR3 contains 14 residues. CDR3 in DNA: TGTGCCAGCGGGGTGGGGCCCAGCACCGGGGAGCTGTTTTTT. It translates to CASGVGPSTGELFF.

This rearrangement joins TRBV5-1 to TRBJ2-7; no firm D call. Germline V gives CDR1 SGHRS, CDR2 YFSETQ. The CDR3 contains 14 residues. Trimming left V 0 bases short and J 0 bases short, with 7 bases between. Written as DNA, the CDR3 is TGCGCCAGCAGCTTGGAGATGAGCTCCTACGAGCAGTACTTC. It specifies CASSLEMSSYEQYF.

The chain carries TRBV11-2 and TRBJ2-2, with D perhaps matching TRBD2 (6 bases). The CDR3 length is 19 residues. CDR1 is SGHAT, CDR2 FQNNGV, per germline. Trimming shortened V by 5 bases and J by 6 bases, and 28 bases separated the two germline ends. This chain's CDR3 is CASSVPGTVVPGVAGELFF. DNA for the CDR3: TGTGCCAGCAGCGTACCCGGGACGGTCGTCCCGGGGGTCGCCGGGGAGCTGTTTTTT.

On this clone itself: This may stem from a read error, because a much larger clone lies one nucleotide away. The V and J genes are TRBV7-2 and TRBJ1-4; D uncertain. Per germline, CDR1 SGHTA and CDR2 FQGNSA. The germline V and J ends were trimmed by 5 bases and 8 bases, with 15 bases remaining between them. There are 14 residues in the CDR3. The CDR3 sequence is CASSPGRLGEKLFF. CDR3 nucleotide sequence: TGTGCCAGCAGCCCCGGACGATTGGGAGAAAAACTGTTTTTT.

The chain uses TRBV11-2 and TRBJ1-2; D gene uncertain. The CDR3 length is 11 residues. V was pared by 5 bases and J by 8 bases, with 9 bases between. Germline V gene lookup returns CDR1 SGHAT and CDR2 FQNNGV. CDR3 region: CASSAGEGYTF. Here the CDR3 DNA reads TGTGCCAGCAGCGCAGGCGAGGGCTACACCTTC.

The chain couples TRBV19 to TRBJ1-1, with D possibly matching TRBD1 (6 bases). Germline assignment: CDR1 LNHDA and CDR2 SQIVND (reference sequence). The CDR3 is 22 residues long. Trimming left V 5 bases short and J 1 base short, with 35 bases between. The CDR3 loop is CASSSPSVQGSAEPRWNTEAFF. The DNA of the CDR3 is TGTGCCAGTAGTTCCCCATCCGTACAGGGCTCGGCCGAACCACGTTGGAACACTGAAGCTTTCTTT.

The gene calls are TRBV11-3 and TRBJ2-7; 16 positions agree with TRBD2. V dropped 2 bases and J dropped 5; count of bases not matched to a gene: 6. The germline CDR1 and CDR2 sequences are SGHNT and YENEEA. CDR3 size: 17 residues. Written as DNA, the CDR3 is TGTGCCAGCAGCTTACGGGGACTAGCGGGAGGGCCACACGAGCAGTACTTC. Translated, it gives CASSLRGLAGGPHEQYF.

The V gene is TRBV6-6, the J gene TRBJ1-2; 8 nucleotides match TRBD1. Germline V lookup: CDR1 MNHNY, CDR2 SVGAGI (reference sequence). The CDR3 has 14 residues. The trim removed 6 bases at V and 4 bases at J, leaving 7 bases unmatched. The CDR3 protein is CASRSTGAGYGYTF. Here the CDR3 DNA reads TGTGCCAGCAGATCGACAGGGGCGGGCTATGGCTACACCTTC.

The J gene is TRBJ2-7, the V gene TRBV5-5; D gene unclear. The germline CDR1 and CDR2 sequences are SGHKS and YYEKEE (reference sequence). Trimming left V 4 bases short and J 5 bases short, with 10 bases between. The CDR3 has 12 amino acids. The CDR3 nucleotides are TGTGCCAGCAGCCGAGAAGTTCACGAGCAGTACTTC. Translating gives CASSREVHEQYF.

The CDR3, as DNA: TGTGCCAGCAGGCCTAACGTCTACGAGCAGTACTTC. Residues: CASRPNVYEQYF. The V gene is TRBV28, the J gene TRBJ2-7; D gene unclear. The CDR3 has 12 residues. Germline V lookup: CDR1 MDHEN, CDR2 SYDVKM. Trimming left V 6 bases short and J 3 bases short, with 9 bases between.

The sample holds one count of this clone. This chain connects TRBV6-5 to TRBJ1-5; D unclear. This CDR3 spans 14 amino acids. The ends were cut back, 2 bases at V and 2 bases at J, with 7 bases in the middle. Germline-derived CDR1 and CDR2 are MNHEY and SVGAGI. CDR3 DNA sequence: TGTGCCAGCAGTTACGCAGGCGGCAATCAGCCCCAGCATTTT. It encodes CASSYAGGNQPQHF.

The chain has TRBV6-5 and TRBJ2-1, with 7 positions matching TRBD2. Germline-derived CDR1 and CDR2 are MNHEY and SVGAGI. This CDR3 comprises 13 residues. After removal of 2 bases from V and 7 bases from J, the junction contained 2 bases not matched to a gene. Written as DNA, the CDR3 is TGTGCCAGCAGTTACGGGACTAAGAATGAGCAGTTCTTC. It encodes CASSYGTKNEQFF.

The chain is built from TRBV28 and TRBJ2-3, with 11 bases fitting TRBD2. The germline V gene encodes CDR1 MDHEN and CDR2 SYDVKM. This CDR3 region has 18 residues. V trimming: 4 bases; J trimming: 2 bases; junction bases outside the gene matches: 11. The CDR3 protein is CASSWAETSGTPTDTQYF. The CDR3 DNA sequence: TGTGCCAGCAGTTGGGCAGAGACTAGCGGGACACCCACAGATACGCAGTATTTT.

The V and J genes are TRBV28 and TRBJ1-1; TRBD1 agrees at 7 bases. This CDR3 is built from 15 residues. V lost 4 bases to trimming and J lost 5 bases; unmatched junction nucleotides: 10. The germline CDR1 and CDR2 sequences are MDHEN and SYDVKM. In nucleotides, the CDR3 is TGTGCCAGCAGTTCCCCCCAGGGGGTAAGGACTGAAGCTTTCTTT. This sequence encodes CASSSPQGVRTEAFF. Looking up the rest from reference TRBV28 and TRBJ1-1 gives the full variable domain: DVKVTQSSRYLVKRTGEKVFLECVQDMDHENMFWYRQDPGLGLRLIYFSYDVKMKEKGDIPEGYSVSREKKERFSLILESASTNQTSMYLCASSSPQGVRTEAFFGQGTRLTVV.

The chain carries TRBV28 and TRBJ2-5, with 7 bases matching TRBD1. The CDR3 totals 14 residues. The V gene's germline CDR1 is MDHEN and CDR2 SYDVKM. V shed 7 bases, J shed 3 bases, and the junction held 8 bases outside the gene matches. The chain's CDR3 is CASTKGQTKETQYF. The CDR3 DNA reads TGTGCCAGCACCAAGGGACAGACCAAAGAGACCCAGTACTTC.